Listed here is a single T cell receptor (beta chain). Antigen unknown. Method: immunoSEQ multiplex PCR; TCRdb's copy keeps in-frame clones and lacks some. The sample comprises around 100,000 clones, roughly nine tenths of which are singletons, and 2.5% to 4% rests with the top ten. The data are from a study of T cell responses to AZD1222 COVID-19 vaccine. General study results and limits: Two AZD1222 administrations were followed by greater Spike-specific TCR breadth and depth.

Trimming removed 6 bases from V and 0 bases from J; junction bases left unmatched: 11. The CDR3 contains 17 residues. In germline, CDR1 is MDHEN, CDR2 SYDVKM. The clonotype comes from an adult who received the MenACWY meningococcal vaccine as a control. Sequencing used peripheral blood, obtained 28 days after the second dose of the MenACWY control vaccine. The chain links TRBV28 to TRBJ1-5, with 7 bases that match TRBD1. The chain's CDR3 is CASRNRDRSYSNQPQHF. The CDR3 nucleotides read TGTGCCAGCAGGAACCGGGACAGATCGTATAGCAATCAGCCCCAGCATTTT.